This T cell receptor (beta chain) was identified during a study of blood T cells in healthy people across ages. Points from the study as a whole: Diversity estimates from one million T cells were considered underestimates.

This clonotype appeared a single time. Its antigen is not known. CDR1 and CDR2 (germline): MNHNY, SVGAGI (reference sequence). With 11 bases removed from V and 8 bases from J, the gap between germline ends came to 9 bases. This CDR3 comprises 10 residues. Through a sample-barcoded 5' primer and a J-beta primer mix, a second PCR was run for roughly 7 to 12 cycles. TCRdb itself ran the 5' RACE reads through MiXCR, one entry per CDR3 protein. The sample contains 750,000 to 950,000 distinct CDR3 sequences, roughly 53% of which appear only once. The chain carries TRBV6-6 and TRBJ1-4, with D unclear. The receptor comes from a man aged 80 or over in good health. Sequencing was done on a sample of blood. Here the CDR3 reads CAVGEEKLFF. The CDR3 nucleotides are TGTGCCGTCGGAGAAGAAAAACTGTTTTTT.